This TCR beta chain was sequenced for a study of control samples from healthy donors and cancer patients. TCRdb's copy holds only in-frame clones and misses some; the assay was immunoSEQ multiplex PCR. There are 140,000 or so clones in the sample; around 94% occur only once, and 12% to 15% lies in the top ten. The CDR3 covers 17 residues. The V end lost 5 bases, the J end lost 4 bases, and 18 bases lay between the germline ends. The germline CDR1 and CDR2 sequences are SGHAT and FQNNGV. The chain recombines TRBV11-2 with TRBJ2-6, with D possibly TRBD1 on 6 matching bases. The TCR originated in a man in his fifties or sixties with colorectal cancer. The specimen was PBMCs. CDR3 protein: CASSRQLTGTGANVLTF. The CDR3 DNA follows: TGTGCCAGCAGCCGGCAACTAACAGGGACCGGGGCCAACGTCCTGACTTTC. Drawing the rest from reference TRBV11-2 and TRBJ2-6, the complete variable domain is EAGVAQSPRYKIIEKRQSVAFWCNPISGHATLYWYQQILGQGPKLLIQFQNNGVVDDSQLPKDRFSAERLKGVDSTLKIQPAKLEDSAVYLCASSRQLTGTGANVLTFGAGSRLTVL.